This T cell receptor (beta chain) comes out of a study of T cells after yellow fever vaccination. V shed 2 bases and J shed 0 bases, with 10 bases lying between them. The CDR3 contains 17 residues. Germline V gives CDR1 KGHDR, CDR2 SFDVKD. In TCRdb, the 5' RACE reads were re-called with MiXCR into one record per CDR3 protein. The data hold 350,000 to 450,000 distinct CDR3 sequences, with around 20% observed a single time. This sequence originates from a man aged 18 to 35 who received the YFV17D yellow fever vaccine. This sample comprised PBMCs, obtained before the yellow fever booster vaccination. The J gene is TRBJ2-6, the V gene TRBV24-1; possibly TRBD1 or TRBD2 for D (5 bases each). CDR3 sequence (DNA): TGTGCCACCAGTGATTCGTCAGGGAGCTCTGGGGCCAACGTCCTGACTTTC. Translating gives CATSDSSGSSGANVLTF.